This TCR beta chain is drawn from a study of blood T cell repertoires in COVID-19. Here immunoSEQ multiplex PCR was the method, and the copy in TCRdb shows in-frame clones only, minus some. The sample shows roughly 220,000 clones, around 88% of them seen only once. In this sample, this clone turned up once. The CDR3 runs to 14 residues. The germline V gene has CDR1 GTSNPN and CDR2 SVGIG (reference sequence). J lost 1 base, V lost 4 bases, and 1 base had no gene match. Sequencing input: PBMCs or T cells enriched from blood (not recorded which). This sequence joins TRBV30 and TRBJ2-3; 11 nucleotides line up with TRBD2. This sequence originates from a woman aged 45 to 65 with acute COVID-19. For the CDR3, the DNA is TGTGCCTGGAAACTAGCGGGAGGCACAGATACGCAGTATTTT. Protein: CAWKLAGGTDTQYF.